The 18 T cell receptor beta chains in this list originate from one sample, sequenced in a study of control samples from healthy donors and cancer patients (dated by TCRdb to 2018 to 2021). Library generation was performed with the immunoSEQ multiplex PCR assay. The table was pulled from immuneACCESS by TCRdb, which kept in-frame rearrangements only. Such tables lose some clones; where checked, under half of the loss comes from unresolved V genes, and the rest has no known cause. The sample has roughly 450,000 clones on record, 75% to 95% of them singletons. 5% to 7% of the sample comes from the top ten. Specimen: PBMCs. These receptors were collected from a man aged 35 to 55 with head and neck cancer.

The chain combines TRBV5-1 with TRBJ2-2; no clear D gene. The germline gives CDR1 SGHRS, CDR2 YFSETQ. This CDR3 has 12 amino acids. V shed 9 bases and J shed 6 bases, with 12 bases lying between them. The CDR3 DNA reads TGCGCCACCCGCGTTCCCTCCGGGGAGCTGTTTTTT. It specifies CATRVPSGELFF.

The CDR3, as DNA: TGTGCCACCTACGAAGCCTACGAGCAGTACTTC. This sequence encodes CATYEAYEQYF. The chain employs TRBV28 and TRBJ2-7, with D unresolved. This CDR3 has 11 residues. V was clipped by 10 bases and J by 2 bases, with 9 bases between them. Germline V gene data show CDR1 as MDHEN and CDR2 as SYDVKM.

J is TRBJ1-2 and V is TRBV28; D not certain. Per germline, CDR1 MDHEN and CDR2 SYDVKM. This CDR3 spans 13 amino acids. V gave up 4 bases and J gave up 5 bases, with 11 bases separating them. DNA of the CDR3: TGTGCCAGCAGTTCCCAGCGGGGTTATGGCTACACCTTC. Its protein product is CASSSQRGYGYTF.

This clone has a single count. In nucleotides, the CDR3 is TGTGCCAGCAGCCCTCGGACTAGCGAAAACACAGATACGCAGTATTTT. Protein: CASSPRTSENTDTQYF. V usage is TRBV7-3 and J usage is TRBJ2-3, with TRBD2 identical over 9 bases. This CDR3 has 16 amino acids. Germline loops: CDR1 SGHTA, CDR2 FQGTGA. With V trimmed by 5 bases and J by 2 bases, 8 bases remained unmatched.

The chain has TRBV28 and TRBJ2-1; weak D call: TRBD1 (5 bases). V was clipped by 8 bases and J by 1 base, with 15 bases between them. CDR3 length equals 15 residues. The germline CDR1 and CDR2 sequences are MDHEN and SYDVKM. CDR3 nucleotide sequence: TGTGCCAGCTCGATTCAGGGATCGTCCTACAATGAGCAGTTCTTC. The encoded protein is CASSIQGSSYNEQFF.

CDR3 coding DNA: TGCGCCAGCAGCCCGGGACAGGGGCCCTACGAGCAGTACTTC. This encodes CASSPGQGPYEQYF. The chain couples TRBV10-1 to TRBJ2-7; 10 nucleotides align to TRBD1. Per germline, CDR1 WNHNN and CDR2 SYGVQD (reference sequence). V dropped 6 bases and J dropped 2; count of bases not matched to a gene: 4. The CDR3 totals 14 residues.

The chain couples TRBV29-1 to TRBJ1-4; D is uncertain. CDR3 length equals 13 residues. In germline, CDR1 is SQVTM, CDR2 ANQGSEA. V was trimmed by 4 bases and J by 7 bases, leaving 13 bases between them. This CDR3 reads CSVGAGGSEKLFF. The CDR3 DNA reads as TGCAGCGTTGGGGCGGGCGGGAGTGAAAAACTGTTTTTT.

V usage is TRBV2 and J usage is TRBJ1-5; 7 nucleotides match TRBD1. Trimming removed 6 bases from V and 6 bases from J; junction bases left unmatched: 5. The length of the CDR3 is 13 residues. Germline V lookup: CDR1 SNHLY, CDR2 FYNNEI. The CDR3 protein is CASSRQGGQPQHF. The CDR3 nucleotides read TGTGCCAGCAGCAGACAGGGAGGTCAGCCCCAGCATTTT. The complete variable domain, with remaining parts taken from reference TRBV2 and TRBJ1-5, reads EPEVTQTPSHQVTQMGQEVILRCVPISNHLYFYWYRQILGQKVEFLVSFYNNEISEKSEIFDDQFSVERPDGSNFTLKIRSTKLEDSAMYFCASSRQGGQPQHFGDGTRLSIL.

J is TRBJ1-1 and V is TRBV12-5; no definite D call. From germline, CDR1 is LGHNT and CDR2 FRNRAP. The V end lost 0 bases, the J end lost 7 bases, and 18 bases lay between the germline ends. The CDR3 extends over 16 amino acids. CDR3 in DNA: TGTGCTAGTGGTTTGGTGGAATACGGCCGAATTAATGAAGCTTTCTTT. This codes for CASGLVEYGRINEAFF.

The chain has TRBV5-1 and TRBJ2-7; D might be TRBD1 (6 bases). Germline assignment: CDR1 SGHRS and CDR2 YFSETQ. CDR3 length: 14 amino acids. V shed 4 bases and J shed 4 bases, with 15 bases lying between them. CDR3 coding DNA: TGCGCCAGCAGCGGAGCAGGGGACCGATACGAGCAGTACTTC. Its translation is CASSGAGDRYEQYF. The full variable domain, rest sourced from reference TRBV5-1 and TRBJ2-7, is KAGVTQTPRYLIKTRGQQVTLSCSPISGHRSVSWYQQTPGQGLQFLFEYFSETQRNKGNFPGRFSGRQFSNSRSEMNVSTLELGDSALYLCASSGAGDRYEQYFGPGTRLTVT.

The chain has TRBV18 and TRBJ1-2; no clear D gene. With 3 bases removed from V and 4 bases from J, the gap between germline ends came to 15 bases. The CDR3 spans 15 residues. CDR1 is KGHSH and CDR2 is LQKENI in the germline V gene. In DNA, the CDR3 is TGTGCCAGCTCACCCGTCCTGGAAGCCGGCTATGGCTACACCTTC. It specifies CASSPVLEAGYGYTF.

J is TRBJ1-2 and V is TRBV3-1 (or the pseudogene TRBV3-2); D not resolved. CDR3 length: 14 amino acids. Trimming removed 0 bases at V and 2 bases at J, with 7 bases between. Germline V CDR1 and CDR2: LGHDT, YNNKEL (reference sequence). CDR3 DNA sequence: TGTGCCAGCAGCCAAGATGGGAGCAACTATGGCTACACCTTC. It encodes CASSQDGSNYGYTF.

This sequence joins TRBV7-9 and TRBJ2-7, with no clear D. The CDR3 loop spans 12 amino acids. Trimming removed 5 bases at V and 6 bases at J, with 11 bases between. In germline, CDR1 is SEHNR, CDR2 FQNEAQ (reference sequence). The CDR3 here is CASSPQAAEQYF. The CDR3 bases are TGTGCCAGCAGCCCCCAGGCCGCCGAGCAGTACTTC.

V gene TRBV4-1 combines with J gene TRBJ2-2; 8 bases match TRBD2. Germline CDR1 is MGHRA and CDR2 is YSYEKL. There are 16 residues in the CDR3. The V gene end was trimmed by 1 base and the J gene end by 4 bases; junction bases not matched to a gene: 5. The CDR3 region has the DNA TGCGCCAGCAGCCAAGCCGGGGGGGTATTCACCGGGGAGCTGTTTTTT. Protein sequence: CASSQAGGVFTGELFF.

CDR3 protein: CASTTLGGANEKLFF. For the CDR3, the DNA is TGTGCCAGCACCACCCTGGGGGGGGCTAATGAAAAACTGTTTTTT. The gene calls are TRBV6-5 and TRBJ1-4; maybe TRBD1 (5 bases). The germline V and J ends were trimmed by 7 bases and 3 bases, with 15 bases remaining between them. Germline assignment: CDR1 MNHEY and CDR2 SVGAGI. The CDR3 covers 15 residues.

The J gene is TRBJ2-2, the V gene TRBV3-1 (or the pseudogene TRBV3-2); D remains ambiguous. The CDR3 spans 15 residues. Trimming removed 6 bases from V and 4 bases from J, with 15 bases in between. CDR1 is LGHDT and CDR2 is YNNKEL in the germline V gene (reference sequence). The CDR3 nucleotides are TGTGCCAGCAGTCTAGGACGCCACGCCACCGGGGAGCTGTTTTTT. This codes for CASSLGRHATGELFF.

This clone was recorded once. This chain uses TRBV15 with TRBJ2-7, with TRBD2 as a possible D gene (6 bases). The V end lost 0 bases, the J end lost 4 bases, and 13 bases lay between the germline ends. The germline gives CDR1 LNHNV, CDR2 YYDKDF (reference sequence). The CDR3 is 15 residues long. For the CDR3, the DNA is TGTGCCACCAGCAGAGATCAGTCGCGGGGTTACGAGCAGTACTTC. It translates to CATSRDQSRGYEQYF.

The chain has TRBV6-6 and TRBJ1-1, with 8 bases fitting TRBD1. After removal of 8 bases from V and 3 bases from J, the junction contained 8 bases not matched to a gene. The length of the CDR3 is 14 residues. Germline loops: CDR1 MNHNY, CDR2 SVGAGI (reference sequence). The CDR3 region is CASGGTGRDTEAFF. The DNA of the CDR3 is TGTGCCAGCGGGGGGACAGGCCGCGACACTGAAGCTTTCTTT.